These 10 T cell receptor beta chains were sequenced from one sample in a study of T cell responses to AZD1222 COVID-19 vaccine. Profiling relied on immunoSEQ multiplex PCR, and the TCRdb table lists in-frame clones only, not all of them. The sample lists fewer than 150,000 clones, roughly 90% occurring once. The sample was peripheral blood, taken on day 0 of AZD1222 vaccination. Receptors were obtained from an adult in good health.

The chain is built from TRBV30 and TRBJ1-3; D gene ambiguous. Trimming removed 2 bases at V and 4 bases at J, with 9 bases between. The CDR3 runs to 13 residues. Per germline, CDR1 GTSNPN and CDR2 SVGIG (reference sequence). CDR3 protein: CAWSRSYGNTIYF. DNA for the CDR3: TGTGCCTGGAGTAGGTCCTACGGAAACACCATATATTTT.

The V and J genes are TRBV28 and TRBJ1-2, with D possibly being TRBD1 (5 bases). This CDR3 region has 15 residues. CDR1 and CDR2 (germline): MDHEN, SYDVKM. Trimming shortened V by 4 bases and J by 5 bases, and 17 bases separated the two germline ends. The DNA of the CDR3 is TGTGCCAGCAGTTCCCTACGGGGGAGAAATTATGGCTACACCTTC. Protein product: CASSSLRGRNYGYTF.

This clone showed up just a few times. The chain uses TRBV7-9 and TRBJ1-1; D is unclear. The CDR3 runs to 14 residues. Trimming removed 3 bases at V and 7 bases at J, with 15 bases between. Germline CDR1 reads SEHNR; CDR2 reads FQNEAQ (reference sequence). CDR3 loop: CASSFTILRSEAFF. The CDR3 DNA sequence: TGTGCCAGCAGCTTTACTATACTTAGAAGTGAAGCTTTCTTT.

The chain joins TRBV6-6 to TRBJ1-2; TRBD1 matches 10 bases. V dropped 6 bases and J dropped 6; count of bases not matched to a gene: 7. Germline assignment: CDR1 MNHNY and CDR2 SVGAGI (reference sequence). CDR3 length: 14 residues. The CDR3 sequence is CASSKAGTGDGYTF. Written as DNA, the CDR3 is TGTGCCAGCAGCAAAGCCGGGACAGGGGATGGCTACACCTTC.

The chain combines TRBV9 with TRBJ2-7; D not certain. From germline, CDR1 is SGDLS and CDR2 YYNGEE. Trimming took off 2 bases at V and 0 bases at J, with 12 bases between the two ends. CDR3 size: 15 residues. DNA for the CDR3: TGTGCCAGCAGCGTGTCCTCCCTCGGCTCCTACGAGCAGTACTTC. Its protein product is CASSVSSLGSYEQYF.

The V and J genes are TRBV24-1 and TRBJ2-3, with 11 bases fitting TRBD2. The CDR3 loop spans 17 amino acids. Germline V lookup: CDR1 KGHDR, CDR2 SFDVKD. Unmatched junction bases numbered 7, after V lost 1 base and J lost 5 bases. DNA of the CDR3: TGTGCCACCAGTGATTTTGCGGTAGCGGGAGGGCGAGATACGCAGTATTTT. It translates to CATSDFAVAGGRDTQYF.

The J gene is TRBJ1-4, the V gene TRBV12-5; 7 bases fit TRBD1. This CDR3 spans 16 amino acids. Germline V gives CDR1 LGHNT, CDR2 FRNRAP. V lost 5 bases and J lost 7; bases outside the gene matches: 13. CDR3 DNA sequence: TGTGCTAGTGGTCCCGGCTCCGACAGGGTCCGTGAAAAACTGTTTTTT. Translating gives CASGPGSDRVREKLFF.

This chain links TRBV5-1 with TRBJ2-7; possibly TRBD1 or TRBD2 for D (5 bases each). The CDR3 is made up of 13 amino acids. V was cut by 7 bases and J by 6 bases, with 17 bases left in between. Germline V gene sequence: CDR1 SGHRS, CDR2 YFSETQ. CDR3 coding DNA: TGCGCCAGCGTGGTGAGGGGCGCGTCCGAGCAGTACTTC. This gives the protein CASVVRGASEQYF.

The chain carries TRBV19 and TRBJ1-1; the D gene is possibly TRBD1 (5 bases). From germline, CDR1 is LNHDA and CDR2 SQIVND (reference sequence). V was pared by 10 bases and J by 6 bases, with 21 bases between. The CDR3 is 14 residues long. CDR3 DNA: TGTGCCACCAACCCCAGGACCAGGGACCCTGAAGCTTTCTTT. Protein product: CATNPRTRDPEAFF.

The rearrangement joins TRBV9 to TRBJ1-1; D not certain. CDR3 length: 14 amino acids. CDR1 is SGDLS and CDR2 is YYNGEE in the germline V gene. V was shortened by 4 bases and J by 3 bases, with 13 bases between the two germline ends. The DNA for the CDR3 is TGTGCCAGCAGCCCCCCTCCTATGGACACTGAAGCTTTCTTT. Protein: CASSPPPMDTEAFF. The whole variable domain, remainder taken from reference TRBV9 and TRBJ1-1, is DSGVTQTPKHLITATGQRVTLRCSPRSGDLSVYWYQQSLDQGLQFLIQYYNGEERAKGNILERFSAQQFPDLHSELNLSSLELGDSALYFCASSPPPMDTEAFFGQGTRLTVV.